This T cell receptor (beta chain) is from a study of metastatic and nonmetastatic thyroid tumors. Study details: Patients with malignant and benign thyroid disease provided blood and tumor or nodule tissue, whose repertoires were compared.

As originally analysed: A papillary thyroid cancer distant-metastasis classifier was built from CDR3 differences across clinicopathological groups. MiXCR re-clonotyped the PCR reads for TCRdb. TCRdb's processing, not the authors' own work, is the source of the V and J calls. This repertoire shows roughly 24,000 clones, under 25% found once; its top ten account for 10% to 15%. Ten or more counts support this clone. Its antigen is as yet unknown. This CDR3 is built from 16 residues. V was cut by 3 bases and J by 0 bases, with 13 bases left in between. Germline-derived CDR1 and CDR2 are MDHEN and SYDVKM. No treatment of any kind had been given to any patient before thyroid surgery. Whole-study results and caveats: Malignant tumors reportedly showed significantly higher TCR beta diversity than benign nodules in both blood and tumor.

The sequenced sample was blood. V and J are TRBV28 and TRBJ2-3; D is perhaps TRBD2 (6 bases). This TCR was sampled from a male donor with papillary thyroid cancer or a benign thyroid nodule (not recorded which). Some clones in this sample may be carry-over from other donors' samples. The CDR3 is CASSFRGASSTDTQYF. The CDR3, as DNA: TGTGCCAGCAGTTTTCGCGGGGCTTCAAGCACAGATACGCAGTATTTT.